The 31 T cell receptor beta chains reported below all come from one sample, sequenced in a study of CXCR3-negative and CXCR3-positive naive CD8 T cells. The authors made the TRB cDNA libraries by 5' RACE using UMI labels. TCRdb reanalyzed the 5' RACE reads, giving one entry per CDR3 protein sequence and no DNA. The sample table sets out about 62,000 distinct CDR3 sequences. Sequencing input: naive CXCR3- CD8+ T cells from blood. Described subset: CD45RO-CCR7+CD27+CD95- naive CD8+ T cells lacking CXCR3 (TNR3-). Receptor source: a human donor in good health. Some clones in this sample may be carry-over from other donors' samples.

The V and J genes are TRBV5-1 and TRBJ2-7; TCRdb designates TRBD1, a call that cannot be tested without DNA. From germline, CDR1 is SGHRS and CDR2 YFSETQ. CDR3 length: 16 amino acids. The CDR3 protein is CASSLGKLGQLYEQYF. Looking up the rest from reference TRBV5-1 and TRBJ2-7 gives the full variable domain: KAGVTQTPRYLIKTRGQQVTLSCSPISGHRSVSWYQQTPGQGLQFLFEYFSETQRNKGNFPGRFSGRQFSNSRSEMNVSTLELGDSALYLCASSLGKLGQLYEQYFGPGTRLTVT.

The chain employs TRBV29-1 and TRBJ1-1. The CDR3 runs 14 residues. In germline, CDR1 is SQVTM, CDR2 ANQGSEA. CDR3 sequence reads: CSVGTAVMGTEAFF. Together with reference TRBV29-1 and TRBJ1-1, the CDR3 gives the full variable domain: SAVISQKPSRDICQRGTSLTIQCQVDSQVTMMFWYRQQPGQSLTLIATANQGSEATYESGFVIDKFPISRPNLTFSTLTVSNMSPEDSSIYLCSVGTAVMGTEAFFGQGTRLTVV.

The gene calls are TRBV15 and TRBJ2-2. CDR1 LNHNV and CDR2 YYDKDF come from the germline V gene (reference sequence). This CDR3 is 13 amino acids long. The CDR3: CATSRILEGELFF.

The J gene is TRBJ1-5, the V gene TRBV27. The CDR3 totals 14 residues. Germline V lookup: CDR1 MNHEY, CDR2 SMNVEV (reference sequence). CDR3 sequence: CASSDRLSNQPQHF.

The chain links TRBV28 to TRBJ2-1; TCRdb proposes TRBD1, but this gene call is untestable without DNA. This CDR3 has 15 residues. Germline V lookup: CDR1 MDHEN, CDR2 SYDVKM. The CDR3 reads CASSPPTGVSDEQFF.

This chain links TRBV12-3 or TRBV12-4 with TRBJ2-1; lacking DNA, the TRBD1 call made by TCRdb goes unchecked. CDR3 size: 12 residues. The CDR3 here is CASSSTGVEQFF.

The chain couples TRBV28 to TRBJ1-1; TCRdb proposes TRBD1, but this gene call is untestable without DNA. CDR3 length: 12 amino acids. Per the germline V gene, CDR1 is MDHEN and CDR2 is SYDVKM. CDR3 in amino acids: CASSFTGFEAFF. The entire variable domain, with the rest obtained from reference TRBV28 and TRBJ1-1, is as follows: DVKVTQSSRYLVKRTGEKVFLECVQDMDHENMFWYRQDPGLGLRLIYFSYDVKMKEKGDIPEGYSVSREKKERFSLILESASTNQTSMYLCASSFTGFEAFFGQGTRLTVV.

The genes are TRBV28 and TRBJ2-7. Germline values: CDR1 MDHEN, CDR2 SYDVKM. CDR3 length: 15 residues. This CDR3 reads CASRLHDEKAYEQYF.

The chain carries TRBV7-4 and TRBJ2-5; the TRBD2 assignment by TCRdb is unverifiable without DNA. The CDR3 totals 17 residues. CDR1 and CDR2 (germline): SGHVT, SQSDAQ. CDR3 sequence: CASSLGPRDSPEGTQYF.

The rearrangement links TRBV11-3 to TRBJ2-7. Germline lookup yields CDR1 SGHNT and CDR2 YENEEA. The CDR3 runs to 12 residues. CDR3 amino acids: CASSGDSYEQYF.

The chain combines TRBV6-5 with TRBJ2-5; TCRdb calls TRBD1, which cannot be checked without DNA. The CDR3 runs to 13 residues. CDR1 and CDR2 (germline): MNHEY, SVGAGI. CDR3 amino acids: CASSYGTGGAQYF.

This rearrangement joins TRBV20-1 to TRBJ2-7; TCRdb proposes TRBD1, but this gene call is untestable without DNA. Germline-derived CDR1 and CDR2 are DFQATT and SNEGSKA (reference sequence). The CDR3 spans 15 residues. The CDR3: CSASRSPGRNYEQYF.

The chain carries TRBV14 and TRBJ2-3. CDR1 SGHDN and CDR2 FVKESK come from the germline V gene. The length of the CDR3 is 15 residues. CDR3: CASSLVRSSTDTQYF.

This chain connects TRBV29-1 to TRBJ2-1. Germline-derived CDR1 and CDR2 are SQVTM and ANQGSEA. The CDR3 is 13 amino acids. CDR3 protein: CSVAALSYNEQFF.

J is TRBJ2-7 and V is TRBV5-1. CDR1 is SGHRS and CDR2 is YFSETQ in the germline V gene. The CDR3 has 11 residues. The CDR3 loop reads CASSLGGEQYF.

V usage is TRBV20-1 and J usage is TRBJ2-5; TCRdb names TRBD1, which stays unverified in the absence of DNA. The CDR3 runs 17 residues. Germline V gene data show CDR1 as DFQATT and CDR2 as SNEGSKA (reference sequence). CDR3 sequence reads: CSARDVGETGREETQYF.

The gene calls are TRBV23-1 and TRBJ2-5; the D gene TCRdb calls, TRBD1, cannot be checked with no DNA. TRBV23-1 is marked as an open reading frame, function uncertain. The length of the CDR3 is 15 residues. The CDR3 region is CASSQLPGAQETQYF.

The CDR3 protein is CSDRGGVYGYTF. The V gene is TRBV29-1, the J gene TRBJ1-2. Germline V gives CDR1 SQVTM, CDR2 ANQGSEA. This CDR3 is built from 12 residues.

This chain links TRBV6-2 or TRBV6-3 with TRBJ2-7. From germline, CDR1 is MNHEY and CDR2 SVGEGT. CDR3 size: 15 residues. CDR3 region: CASSYHFSVVEEQYF.

The chain has TRBV28 and TRBJ2-3. Germline V CDR1 and CDR2: MDHEN, SYDVKM. This CDR3 contains 12 residues. CDR3 sequence: CASSWLGDTQYF.

The rearrangement links TRBV7-2 to TRBJ2-7. The CDR3 is 15 amino acids. Per germline, CDR1 SGHTA and CDR2 FQGNSA. CDR3 region: CASSLGLSDPYEQYF. Together with reference TRBV7-2 and TRBJ2-7, the CDR3 gives the full variable domain: GAGVSQSPSNKVTEKGKDVELRCDPISGHTALYWYRQSLGQGLEFLIYFQGNSAPDKSGLPSDRFSAERTGGSVSTLTIQRTQQEDSAVYLCASSLGLSDPYEQYFGPGTRLTVT.

The gene calls are TRBV10-3 and TRBJ1-1. Germline CDR1 ENHRY, CDR2 SYGVKD. The CDR3 length is 14 residues. The CDR3 is CAISEGDRKTEAFF.

The CDR3 loop is CSVKTVTTGELFF. The chain combines TRBV29-1 with TRBJ2-2. The CDR3 is 13 residues long. Germline CDR1 SQVTM, CDR2 ANQGSEA.

The chain is built from TRBV4-3 and TRBJ2-4; there is no DNA to check the TCRdb D call of TRBD1. This CDR3 comprises 11 residues. The germline CDR1 and CDR2 sequences are LGHNA and YSLEER. The CDR3 sequence: CASSQVRVQYF.

V usage is TRBV12-3 or TRBV12-4 and J usage is TRBJ2-5; the D call of TRBD1 rests on TCRdb alone, since no DNA is present to check it. This CDR3 is built from 12 residues. The CDR3 protein is CASSDGGETQYF.

This chain links TRBV6-2 or TRBV6-3 with TRBJ2-7; TCRdb calls TRBD2, which cannot be checked without DNA. The CDR3 spans 14 residues. Germline CDR1 reads MNHEY; CDR2 reads SVGEGT. CDR3 in amino acids: CASTWTSGYYEQYF.

This chain uses TRBV12-5 with TRBJ2-2; lacking DNA, the TRBD1 call made by TCRdb goes unchecked. This CDR3 comprises 15 residues. Germline V gene data show CDR1 as LGHNT and CDR2 as FRNRAP. CDR3 region: CASGLRQGNTGELFF.

V and J are TRBV19 and TRBJ2-1; the D call from TCRdb, TRBD2, cannot be confirmed without DNA. Germline lookup yields CDR1 LNHDA and CDR2 SQIVND (reference sequence). This CDR3 has 15 amino acids. CDR3 sequence: CASSIGAAGRNEQFF.

The chain recombines TRBV29-1 with TRBJ2-1. CDR3 length equals 11 residues. CDR1 and CDR2 from the germline V gene are SQVTM and ANQGSEA. The CDR3 reads CSVVSYNEQFF.

This clonotype is called medium-sized based on its frequency. The V gene is TRBV4-2, the J gene TRBJ1-1; there is no DNA to check the TCRdb D call of TRBD1. Per germline, CDR1 LGHNA and CDR2 YNFKEQ. This CDR3 region has 16 residues. CDR3 in amino acids: CASSQDRARANTEAFF.

V usage is TRBV15 and J usage is TRBJ1-2; there is no DNA to check the TCRdb D call of TRBD1. There are 15 residues in the CDR3. CDR1 LNHNV and CDR2 YYDKDF come from the germline V gene (reference sequence). CDR3 region: CATSRTGVTAYGYTF.